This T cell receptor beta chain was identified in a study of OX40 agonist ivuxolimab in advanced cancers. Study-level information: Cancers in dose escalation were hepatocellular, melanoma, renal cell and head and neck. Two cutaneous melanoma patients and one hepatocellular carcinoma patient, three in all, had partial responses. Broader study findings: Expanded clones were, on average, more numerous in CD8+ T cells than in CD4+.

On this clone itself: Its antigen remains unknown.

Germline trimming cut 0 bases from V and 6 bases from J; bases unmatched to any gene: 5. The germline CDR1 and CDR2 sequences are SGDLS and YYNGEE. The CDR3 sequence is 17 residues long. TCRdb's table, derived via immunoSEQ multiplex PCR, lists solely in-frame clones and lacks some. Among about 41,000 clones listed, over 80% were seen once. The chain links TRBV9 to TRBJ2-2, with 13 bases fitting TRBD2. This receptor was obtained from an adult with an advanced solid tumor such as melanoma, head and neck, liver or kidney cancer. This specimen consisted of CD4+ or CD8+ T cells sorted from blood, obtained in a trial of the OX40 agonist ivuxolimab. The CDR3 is CASSVELAGGPSGELFF. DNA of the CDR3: TGTGCCAGCAGCGTAGAACTAGCGGGAGGGCCGTCCGGGGAGCTGTTTTTT.